This T cell receptor beta chain was recorded in a study of blood T cell repertoires in COVID-19 (dated by TCRdb to between 2020 and 2021). At the level of the whole study: Samples from collaborators originated in the United States, Italy and Spain and spanned both the acute and convalescent phases of COVID-19. The material from the prospective study consisted of cDNA or gDNA derived from T cells, B-cell-depleted T cells, or PBMCs. Deeply sampled blood TCRbeta repertoires from subjects exposed to, actively infected with, or recovered from COVID-19 were included in the dataset. The repertoires were released in a freely available public database meant as a resource for research on the immune response to SARS-CoV-2. Samples came from the ongoing ImmuneRACE study (first 160 participants) plus 1,254 subjects from 6 global collaborators. The sample metadata nearly always contained a de-identified subject ID, COVID-19 status, age in years and sex. Where HLA class I and class II types were available, the types were taken from metadata supplied by the sample provider, not from assay-based typing. What the authors observed across the whole study: Clinical and demographic metadata were provided uncurated, with the amount varying by source and participant.

Trimming costs V 0 bases and J 0 bases, and their ends lie 12 bases apart. CDR1 and CDR2 are drawn from the germline V gene (reference sequence): SGHNT, YYREEE. There are 16 amino acids in the CDR3, from cysteine to phenylalanine inclusive. Only CDR3 DNA remains: 48 bases, in frame from the first base. Whole blood was collected in K2EDTA tubes by collaborating institutions according to the institutions' own protocols. For TCRbeta analysis, collaborators shipped samples in one of three forms: frozen whole blood, isolated PBMCs, or DNA extracted from either of those sample types. TCRbeta CDR3 regions were amplified from genomic DNA using the immunoSEQ Assay, a bias-controlled multiplex PCR. Under the source paper's analysis protocol: Within the assay, amplification of reference gene primers was used to estimate how many nucleated cells each sample contained. To quantify the absolute abundance of each unique TCRbeta CDR3 rearrangement, sequence reads were collapsed and filtered. Productive Simpson clonality was computed per sample as the square root of Simpson's diversity index over productive rearrangements. The table comes from immuneACCESS by way of TCRdb, which keeps in-frame sequences with V and J called. Part of the clones is missing from these tables; in studies checked, under half for an unresolved V gene and the rest for unknown reasons. V and J calls and clone size are given by that table; D and trimming were obtained from the DNA. The sample table shows 150,000 to 200,000 clones, and roughly 89% are seen once. More than 5% of the sample belongs to the ten largest clones.

Points on this clone: Its binding antigen is unknown. Base qualities are missing; no much larger clone stands one base away.

The source material was peripheral blood. Recombination linked TRBV5-4 to TRBJ1-2; perhaps TRBD1 is the D gene, with 6 bases matching. This receptor was obtained from a human donor in a cohort sampled during active COVID-19. The nucleotides read TGTGCCAGCAGCTTGGGACCAGGGGCCCCTAACTATGGCTACACCTTC. Its coded protein is CASSLGPGAPNYGYTF.